This is a list of T cell receptor beta chains from one sample in a study of monozygotic twins with inflammatory bowel disease. TCRdb re-called the 5' RACE reads and gives one entry per CDR3 protein, without DNA. This specimen shows around 450,000 distinct CDR3 sequences; the ten leading clones hold roughly 2.2%. The material sequenced was blood. The origin of the receptors is a human donor with ulcerative colitis or Crohn's disease, or a healthy co-twin of an affected twin (not recorded which). The CDR3 runs from the conserved cysteine through the conserved F or W. Each record gives: V gene, J gene, CDR3 protein.

V gene: TRBV7-9; J gene: TRBJ1-2; CDR3 protein: CASRRDSYGYTF
V gene: TRBV12-3/TRBV12-4; J gene: TRBJ2-7; CDR3 protein: CASTLSGSYEQYF
V gene: TRBV4-2; J gene: TRBJ2-7; CDR3 protein: CASSQDTAESPYEQYF
V gene: TRBV20-1; J gene: TRBJ1-1; CDR3 protein: CSAGLSATEAFF
V gene: TRBV5-1; J gene: TRBJ1-1; CDR3 protein: CASSPGTAMNTEAFF
V gene: TRBV7-8; J gene: TRBJ1-6; CDR3 protein: CASSLGGHNSPLHF
V gene: TRBV20-1; J gene: TRBJ2-5; CDR3 protein: CSASPSGRKETQYF
V gene: TRBV7-9; J gene: TRBJ2-3; CDR3 protein: CASSDRGTLLNTDTQYF
V gene: TRBV20-1; J gene: TRBJ1-6; CDR3 protein: CSAGDGQGRNSPLHF
V gene: TRBV20-1; J gene: TRBJ2-7; CDR3 protein: CSAVAGGRTYEQYF
V gene: TRBV12-3/TRBV12-4; J gene: TRBJ1-6; CDR3 protein: CASRNAFNSPLHF
V gene: TRBV27; J gene: TRBJ1-5; CDR3 protein: CASSPGVGFNQPQHF
V gene: TRBV2; J gene: TRBJ1-2; CDR3 protein: CATLREPLGGGYTF
V gene: TRBV27; J gene: TRBJ2-7; CDR3 protein: CASSPYSEGSYERYF
V gene: TRBV6-2/TRBV6-3; J gene: TRBJ2-6; CDR3 protein: CASMRSGANVLTF
V gene: TRBV24-1; J gene: TRBJ2-5; CDR3 protein: CATSDPGPTLASQETQYF
V gene: TRBV27; J gene: TRBJ2-1; CDR3 protein: CASSLFVLSSNEQFF
V gene: TRBV5-8; J gene: TRBJ1-6; CDR3 protein: CASSRGQGESPLHF
V gene: TRBV27; J gene: TRBJ2-1; CDR3 protein: CASSLSALAGVNEQFF
V gene: TRBV3-1; J gene: TRBJ2-5; CDR3 protein: CASSQDLAGRETQYF
V gene: TRBV6-1; J gene: TRBJ1-2; CDR3 protein: CASRGDRGVSGYTF
V gene: TRBV6-1; J gene: TRBJ1-1; CDR3 protein: CASSVGGVYTEAFF
V gene: TRBV24-1; J gene: TRBJ2-1; CDR3 protein: CATSDFSEQFF
V gene: TRBV27; J gene: TRBJ1-5; CDR3 protein: CASSAAAGGRDYQPQHF
V gene: TRBV9; J gene: TRBJ2-1; CDR3 protein: CASSVREAPRNEQFF
V gene: TRBV5-1; J gene: TRBJ1-5; CDR3 protein: CASSLEGAGSQPQHF
V gene: TRBV7-2; J gene: TRBJ2-3; CDR3 protein: CASSSASSGTITDTQYF
V gene: TRBV10-3; J gene: TRBJ1-1; CDR3 protein: CAISGTGGSTEAFF
V gene: TRBV20-1; J gene: TRBJ2-3; CDR3 protein: CSAVKAGVPDTQYF
V gene: TRBV5-1; J gene: TRBJ1-3; CDR3 protein: CASSSPGTATSGNTIYF
V gene: TRBV10-3; J gene: TRBJ2-7; CDR3 protein: CAISEQMNEQYF
V gene: TRBV5-1; J gene: TRBJ2-7; CDR3 protein: CASSEQGGEQYF
V gene: TRBV29-1; J gene: TRBJ2-2; CDR3 protein: CSVTGGDTGELFF
V gene: TRBV27; J gene: TRBJ1-1; CDR3 protein: CASSLQGRGTEAFF
V gene: TRBV27; J gene: TRBJ1-5; CDR3 protein: CASRATGLPNQPQHF
V gene: TRBV6-5; J gene: TRBJ1-3; CDR3 protein: CASSYSKPTRPTSGNTIYF
V gene: TRBV12-3/TRBV12-4; J gene: TRBJ1-4; CDR3 protein: CASSLTGLTTNEKLFF
V gene: TRBV20-1; J gene: TRBJ2-1; CDR3 protein: CSVGGRIHNEQFF
V gene: TRBV4-3; J gene: TRBJ1-5; CDR3 protein: CASSHGQYNQPQHF